A single sample gave rise to the 21 T cell receptor beta chains below, sequenced in a study of blood T cell repertoires in COVID-19. Assay: immunoSEQ multiplex PCR; the TCRdb copy retains only in-frame clones and omits some. The sample holds over 150,000 clones, roughly four fifths seen once. The sample comprised peripheral blood. The receptors here all came from a woman aged 60 to 75 with COVID-19, enrolled during active disease.

The CDR3 sequence is CASRFTGGGTEAFF. DNA of the CDR3: TGTGCCAGCAGGTTTACAGGGGGCGGCACTGAAGCTTTCTTT. The V gene is TRBV28, the J gene TRBJ1-1, with TRBD1 identical over 9 bases. The CDR3 has 14 residues. Germline V CDR1 and CDR2: MDHEN, SYDVKM. V was clipped by 6 bases and J by 4 bases; unmatched bases: 6.

This chain connects TRBV5-1 to TRBJ1-1, with 9 bases identical to TRBD1. CDR3 size: 14 residues. CDR1 is SGHRS, CDR2 YFSETQ, per germline. V trimming: 4 bases; J trimming: 5 bases; junction bases outside the gene matches: 6. CDR3 sequence reads: CASSLDRGETEAFF. The CDR3 DNA sequence: TGCGCCAGCAGCCTGGACAGGGGAGAGACTGAAGCTTTCTTT.

V is TRBV19 and J is TRBJ2-5; TRBD2 might be the D (7 bases). Trimming took 9 bases from V and 2 from J, leaving 10 bases between them. There are 12 residues in the CDR3. Germline CDR1 and CDR2: LNHDA and SQIVND (reference sequence). CDR3 protein: CASGGPQETQYF. CDR3 bases: TGTGCCAGCGGGGGGCCACAAGAGACCCAGTACTTC.

V is TRBV19 and J is TRBJ1-1; D uncertain. V lost 7 bases to trimming and J lost 4 bases, with 13 bases between them. CDR1 LNHDA and CDR2 SQIVND come from the germline V gene (reference sequence). This CDR3 comprises 13 residues. The CDR3 nucleotides read TGTGCCAGTACCGCCTCCGCGGGCACTGAAGCTTTCTTT. Amino acids: CASTASAGTEAFF.

The V call is TRBV5-1, the J call TRBJ1-3; D unclear. This CDR3 has 16 amino acids. V lost 1 base to trimming and J lost 0 bases, with 11 bases between them. Germline V gene data show CDR1 as SGHRS and CDR2 as YFSETQ. The DNA of the CDR3 is TGCGCCAGCAGCTTGCGCAGTTCCACCTCTGGAAACACCATATATTTT. Its protein is CASSLRSSTSGNTIYF. Looking up the rest from reference TRBV5-1 and TRBJ1-3 gives the full variable domain: KAGVTQTPRYLIKTRGQQVTLSCSPISGHRSVSWYQQTPGQGLQFLFEYFSETQRNKGNFPGRFSGRQFSNSRSEMNVSTLELGDSALYLCASSLRSSTSGNTIYFGEGSWLTVV.

The gene calls are TRBV24-1 and TRBJ1-5, with D uncertain. Germline values: CDR1 KGHDR, CDR2 SFDVKD. Trimming took 4 bases from V and 7 from J, leaving 10 bases between them. This CDR3 comprises 13 residues. The CDR3: CATSESVYQPQHF. The CDR3 DNA reads as TGTGCCACCAGTGAAAGCGTATACCAGCCCCAGCATTTT.

This clone appeared a single time. The chain couples TRBV9 to TRBJ1-4, with D possibly matching TRBD1 (5 bases). The CDR3 extends over 15 amino acids. Germline CDR1 and CDR2: SGDLS and YYNGEE. V lost 4 bases to trimming and J lost 1 base, with 11 bases between them. CDR3 DNA sequence: TGTGCCAGCAGCAAAGGGGATTTAACTAATGAAAAACTGTTTTTT. Protein: CASSKGDLTNEKLFF.

V usage is TRBV3-1 (or the pseudogene TRBV3-2) and J usage is TRBJ2-2, with a weak D call TRBD2 (6 bases). The CDR3 runs 15 residues. From germline, CDR1 is LGHDT and CDR2 YNNKEL (reference sequence). Trimming removed 1 base from V and 4 bases from J, with 10 bases in between. The CDR3 region has the DNA TGTGCCAGCAGCCAAGTCACGGGACTCACCGGGGAGCTGTTTTTT. This sequence encodes CASSQVTGLTGELFF.

This sequence joins TRBV2 and TRBJ1-2, with D unresolved. Trimming stripped 4 bases from V and 2 bases from J, with 8 bases between. The CDR3 runs to 13 residues. CDR1 is SNHLY and CDR2 is FYNNEI in the germline V gene. Written as DNA, the CDR3 is TGTGCCAGCAGTGGGACTGGCAACTATGGCTACACCTTC. Its protein product is CASSGTGNYGYTF. Full variable domain (remainder filled in from reference TRBV2 and TRBJ1-2): EPEVTQTPSHQVTQMGQEVILRCVPISNHLYFYWYRQILGQKVEFLVSFYNNEISEKSEIFDDQFSVERPDGSNFTLKIRSTKLEDSAMYFCASSGTGNYGYTFGSGTRLTVV.

The rearrangement joins TRBV6-5 to TRBJ1-5; no clear D. The CDR3 contains 14 residues. Germline CDR1 reads MNHEY; CDR2 reads SVGAGI. V was trimmed by 6 bases and J by 2 bases, leaving 11 bases between them. The CDR3 sequence: CASREGNGNQPQHF. DNA of the CDR3: TGTGCCAGCAGAGAGGGAAATGGCAATCAGCCCCAGCATTTT.

The chain uses TRBV4-2 and TRBJ2-3; tentatively, D is TRBD1 (5 bases). The CDR3 has 14 residues. V lost 3 bases and J 1 base, leaving 8 bases between the germline ends. Germline CDR1 and CDR2: LGHNA and YNFKEQ. The CDR3 DNA reads as TGTGCCAGCAGCCATGAACAGGGCACAGATACGCAGTATTTT. Its protein is CASSHEQGTDTQYF.

The rearrangement joins TRBV7-3 to TRBJ2-1; 10 positions match TRBD2. Germline lookup yields CDR1 SGHTA and CDR2 FQGTGA. CDR3 length: 15 residues. Trimming removed 5 bases from V and 4 bases from J; junction bases left unmatched: 5. The CDR3 is CASSPPGLAYNEQFF. CDR3 DNA sequence: TGTGCCAGCAGCCCTCCGGGACTAGCGTACAATGAGCAGTTCTTC.

V usage is TRBV19 and J usage is TRBJ1-1; 8 bases fit TRBD1. Germline trimming cut 3 bases from V and 4 bases from J; bases unmatched to any gene: 7. Germline V lookup: CDR1 LNHDA, CDR2 SQIVND (reference sequence). The CDR3 totals 15 residues. The CDR3 loop is CASSIAAGGGTEAFF. CDR3 nucleotides: TGTGCCAGTAGTATCGCGGCAGGGGGCGGCACTGAAGCTTTCTTT.

The chain employs TRBV29-1 and TRBJ1-2; D ambiguous. The CDR3 runs 17 residues. V gave up 6 bases and J gave up 0 bases, with 23 bases separating them. The germline V gene has CDR1 SQVTM and CDR2 ANQGSEA. CDR3 region: CSVRPDLWRETNYGYTF. The DNA for the CDR3 is TGCAGCGTCCGTCCGGACTTATGGAGGGAGACTAACTATGGCTACACCTTC.

The chain couples TRBV19 to TRBJ1-2; D is possibly TRBD1 (6 bases). The CDR3 is 15 residues long. Trimming shortened V by 3 bases and J by 3 bases, and 14 bases separated the two germline ends. CDR1 and CDR2 from the germline V gene are LNHDA and SQIVND (reference sequence). The DNA for the CDR3 is TGTGCCAGTAGTATCCGAGGACAGCCTTACTATGGCTACACCTTC. Encoded protein: CASSIRGQPYYGYTF.

There are a few counts of this clone. This CDR3 is CASSQRESTDTQYF. The CDR3 DNA sequence: TGTGCCAGCAGTCAGCGGGAGAGCACAGATACGCAGTATTTT. The chain recombines TRBV6-5 with TRBJ2-3; 8 nucleotides match TRBD2. Trimming cost V 5 bases and J 0 bases; bases outside gene matches: 1. The CDR3 spans 14 residues. Germline assignment: CDR1 MNHEY and CDR2 SVGAGI.

V and J are TRBV18 and TRBJ1-1; no firm D call. This CDR3 contains 13 residues. Per the germline V gene, CDR1 is KGHSH and CDR2 is LQKENI. The V end was cut by 3 bases, the J end by 5 bases, with 10 bases between. For the CDR3, the DNA is TGTGCCAGCTCACCGAGCGTAGGTACTGAAGCTTTCTTT. This codes for CASSPSVGTEAFF.

V and J are TRBV7-9 and TRBJ1-1; 7 bases fit TRBD1. The ends lost 5 bases at V and 0 bases at J; junction bases unmatched: 6. The germline V gene encodes CDR1 SEHNR and CDR2 FQNEAQ (reference sequence). The CDR3 totals 15 residues. The CDR3 spells CASSGRQGLNTEAFF. The CDR3 DNA is TGTGCCAGCAGCGGGCGACAGGGTTTGAACACTGAAGCTTTCTTT. Looking up the rest from reference TRBV7-9 and TRBJ1-1 gives the full variable domain: DTGVSQNPRHKITKRGQNVTFRCDPISEHNRLYWYRQTLGQGPEFLTYFQNEAQLEKSRLLSDRFSAERPKGSFSTLEIQRTEQGDSAMYLCASSGRQGLNTEAFFGQGTRLTVV.

The chain couples TRBV7-6 to TRBJ2-1, with TRBD2 matching 8 bases. This CDR3 spans 18 amino acids. Germline CDR1 reads SGHVS; CDR2 reads FNYEAQ. J gave up 7 bases and V 1 base, and 15 bases lay outside the gene matches. Here the CDR3 DNA reads TGTGCCAGCAGCTTAGGTACTCAGCGGGGGAGGCTTGGAAATGAGCAGTTCTTC. It specifies CASSLGTQRGRLGNEQFF.

This sequence joins TRBV3-1 (or the pseudogene TRBV3-2) and TRBJ1-3; the D gene is possibly TRBD1 (5 bases). The CDR3 extends over 15 amino acids. V dropped 4 bases and J dropped 0 bases, with 10 bases sitting between them. Germline V gene sequence: CDR1 LGHDT, CDR2 YNNKEL (reference sequence). DNA of the CDR3: TGTGCCAGCAGCCGTAGACAGACCTCTGGAAACACCATATATTTT. Translating gives CASSRRQTSGNTIYF.

The genes are TRBV2 and TRBJ1-2; TRBD1 might be the D (6 bases). CDR1 SNHLY and CDR2 FYNNEI come from the germline V gene. V gave up 7 bases and J gave up 6 bases, with 18 bases separating them. The CDR3 covers 14 residues. DNA of the CDR3: TGTGCCAGCATCCAAGGGGGGGTTTTGAATGGCTACACCTTC. Its protein is CASIQGGVLNGYTF.